Sequencing of this T cell receptor beta chain was carried out in a study of cytomegalovirus exposure and HLA in healthy donors. Study-level points and caveats: Some TCR beta chains (roughly 160 of them) were listed as cytomegalovirus-associated.

Germline CDR1 ENHRY, CDR2 SYGVKD. Trimming took 6 bases from V and 3 from J, leaving 9 bases between them. The CDR3 extends over 12 amino acids. Unrecorded immune exposure was likely among donors, who were nominally healthy when sampled. PCR primers comprised 60 Vbeta and 13 Jbeta primers. Only in-frame clones appear in the TCRdb table, and some are missing; sequencing was by immunoSEQ multiplex PCR. This table holds 90,000 to 120,000 clones, roughly three fifths found once. Notes on this clone: Its antigen is not identified.

The receptor's source is a man aged 25-40 years in good health and CMV-seropositive. The rearrangement joins TRBV10-3 to TRBJ2-7, with D possibly being TRBD1 (5 bases). The sequenced sample was PBMCs. CDR3 residues: CAISLQGYEQYF. The CDR3 bases are TGTGCCATCAGCCTTCAGGGCTACGAGCAGTACTTC.